The 24 T cell receptor beta chains reported below all come from one sample, sequenced in a study of CD8 T cells in ankylosing spondylitis. One entry per CDR3 protein results from TCRdb running MiXCR on the 5' RACE reads. The sample records approximately 250,000 distinct CDR3 sequences, under 8.5% being singletons. The sample comprised blood, either unsorted or a sorted T cell fraction (not recorded which). The receptors derive from a female donor with ankylosing spondylitis or in good health (not recorded which).

On this clonotype: The junction shows a germline mismatch at one end, possibly a read error. The rearrangement links TRBV4-3 to TRBJ2-2, with D unresolved. Germline values: CDR1 LGHNA, CDR2 YSLEER. The CDR3 is 16 residues long. Here the CDR3 reads CAGSQDVFAASGELFF. The CDR3 region has the DNA TGCGCCGGCAGCCAAGATGTGTTCGCCGCTTCCGGGGAGCTGTTTTTT.

This clonotype was seen only a few times. The rearrangement joins TRBV7-9 to TRBJ1-5; D not certain. V dropped 5 bases and J dropped 2 bases, with 13 bases sitting between them. Germline CDR1 SEHNR, CDR2 FQNEAQ (reference sequence). The CDR3 has 15 residues. The CDR3 sequence is CASSRDGQGNQPQHF. The CDR3 DNA reads TGTGCCAGCAGCCGAGACGGTCAGGGCAATCAGCCCCAGCATTTT.

This clonotype was counted only a few times. CDR3 coding DNA: TGTGCCACCCGAGTGCCCCAGGGGATAAATGAGCAGTTCTTC. Its protein is CATRVPQGINEQFF. This sequence joins TRBV6-2 or TRBV6-3 and TRBJ2-1; possible D gene TRBD1, 6 bases. There are 14 residues in the CDR3. Trimming stripped 10 bases from V and 7 bases from J, with 20 bases between. Per germline, CDR1 MNHEY and CDR2 SVGEGT.

DNA of the CDR3: TGTGCCTGGAGTGTATTGGGCGGGTCAAGCACAGATACGCAGTATTTT. Residues: CAWSVLGGSSTDTQYF. This chain uses TRBV30 with TRBJ2-3; D is possibly TRBD2 (5 bases). Germline values: CDR1 GTSNPN, CDR2 SVGIG (reference sequence). The CDR3 loop spans 16 amino acids. Trimming stripped 0 bases from V and 0 bases from J, with 13 bases between. Variable domain in full (rest from reference TRBV30 and TRBJ2-3): SQTIHQWPATLVQPVGSPLSLECTVEGTSNPNLYWYRQAAGRGLQLLFYSVGIGQISSEVPQNLSASRPQDRQFILSSKKLLLSDSGFYLCAWSVLGGSSTDTQYFGPGTRLTVL.

This clonotype was seen at least ten times. The CDR3 sequence: CASRRLGETQYF. The CDR3, as DNA: TGTGCCAGCAGACGACTAGGGGAGACCCAGTACTTC. The chain couples TRBV12-3 or TRBV12-4 to TRBJ2-5; a possible D gene is TRBD2 (6 bases). This CDR3 comprises 12 residues. The ends were cut back, 6 bases at V and 5 bases at J, with 10 bases in the middle.

This clonotype was counted many times. Written as DNA, the CDR3 is TGTGCCAGCAGTTACTCAGGGACTAGGCGAGATACGCAGTATTTT. The encoded protein is CASSYSGTRRDTQYF. The rearrangement joins TRBV6-5 to TRBJ2-3; 8 nucleotides match TRBD2. The length of the CDR3 is 15 residues. CDR1 is MNHEY, CDR2 SVGAGI, per germline. V was clipped by 0 bases and J by 5 bases; unmatched bases: 4.

V is TRBV11-2 and J is TRBJ2-7; D may correspond to TRBD1 or TRBD2 (5 bases each). Trimming took 4 bases from V and 9 from J, leaving 16 bases between them. Germline lookup yields CDR1 SGHAT and CDR2 FQNNGV. The CDR3 runs to 13 residues. In DNA, the CDR3 is TGTGCCAGCAGCTCCCCTCAGGGACGGTCGCAGTACTTC. It specifies CASSSPQGRSQYF.

This clonotype was seen at least ten times. The V call is TRBV14, the J call TRBJ2-1; the match to TRBD2 covers 8 bases. The V gene's germline CDR1 is SGHDN and CDR2 FVKESK. The CDR3 spans 13 residues. V lost 4 bases to trimming and J lost 7 bases; unmatched junction nucleotides: 3. The CDR3 loop is CASSPSGGNEQFF. In DNA, the CDR3 is TGTGCCAGCAGCCCTTCGGGGGGGAATGAGCAGTTCTTC.

In this sample, this clonotype turned up many times. The chain couples TRBV7-9 to TRBJ2-2; maybe TRBD2 (6 bases). Trimming cost V 7 bases and J 0 bases, with 12 bases left between them. CDR3 length equals 15 residues. Germline loops: CDR1 SEHNR, CDR2 FQNEAQ (reference sequence). The CDR3 protein is CASIPEGPNTGELFF. The CDR3, as DNA: TGTGCCAGCATCCCGGAGGGCCCGAACACCGGGGAGCTGTTTTTT.

This clonotype has at least ten counts. The chain couples TRBV15 to TRBJ2-3, with TRBD2 matching over 10 bases. The V gene's germline CDR1 is LNHNV and CDR2 YYDKDF (reference sequence). This CDR3 contains 17 residues. V gave up 4 bases and J gave up 2 bases; unmatched junction bases: 9. CDR3 DNA: TGTGCCACCAGCACCCTGGGGCTAGCGGGGGTCACAGATACGCAGTATTTT. As protein: CATSTLGLAGVTDTQYF.

The sample holds many counts of this clonotype. J is TRBJ1-1 and V is TRBV7-8; TRBD1 matches 9 bases. V gave up 4 bases and J gave up 2 bases; unmatched junction bases: 5. CDR3 length: 15 amino acids. The germline V gene has CDR1 SGHVS and CDR2 FQNEAQ. This chain's CDR3 is CASSSRTGVNTEAFF. The DNA for the CDR3 is TGTGCCAGCAGCTCGCGGACAGGGGTAAACACTGAAGCTTTCTTT. The variable domain in full, completed from reference TRBV7-8 and TRBJ1-1, reads GAGVSQSPRYKVAKRGQDVALRCDPISGHVSLFWYQQALGQGPEFLTYFQNEAQLDKSGLPSDRFFAERPEGSVSTLKIQRTQQEDSAVYLCASSSRTGVNTEAFFGQGTRLTVV.

In its sample, this clonotype was seen a few times. The chain couples TRBV20-1 to TRBJ2-1; tentatively, D is TRBD2 (7 bases). The germline V gene has CDR1 DFQATT and CDR2 SNEGSKA (reference sequence). The CDR3 sequence is 15 residues long. V lost 4 bases, J lost 4 bases, and 17 bases lay in between. Here the CDR3 reads CSAKGGGGRYNEQFF. The CDR3 nucleotides are TGCAGTGCTAAGGGGGGGGGCGGGAGATACAATGAGCAGTTCTTC.

This clonotype came up many times. The genes are TRBV10-3 and TRBJ2-5; TRBD2 might be the D (6 bases). Trimming cost V 5 bases and J 1 base, with 11 bases left between them. The length of the CDR3 is 14 residues. Germline values: CDR1 ENHRY, CDR2 SYGVKD. The CDR3 loop is CAISFSGSQETQYF. CDR3 sequence (DNA): TGTGCCATCAGTTTTTCCGGGAGCCAAGAGACCCAGTACTTC.

Ten or more counts support this clonotype. The chain has TRBV3-1 and TRBJ2-7; D is perhaps TRBD1 or TRBD2 (5 bases each). Germline V gene lookup returns CDR1 LGHDT and CDR2 YNNKEL (reference sequence). V was trimmed by 5 bases and J by 11 bases, leaving 19 bases between them. This CDR3 comprises 13 residues. Here the CDR3 reads CASSSSMGDVEYF. DNA of the CDR3: TGTGCCAGCAGCTCTAGCATGGGGGACGTGGAGTACTTC.

This clonotype was observed at least ten times. The V and J genes are TRBV15 and TRBJ2-3; 9 bases are a match to TRBD2. Germline CDR1 and CDR2: LNHNV and YYDKDF (reference sequence). Losses at the gene ends were 1 base for V and 2 bases for J; bases not matched to a gene: 4. The CDR3 length is 16 residues. The CDR3: CATSRGLADSTDTQYF. Here the CDR3 DNA reads TGTGCCACCAGCAGAGGACTAGCGGATTCCACAGATACGCAGTATTTT.

There are many counts of this clonotype. V and J are TRBV12-3 or TRBV12-4 and TRBJ1-2; TRBD1 aligns across 8 bases. V was clipped by 5 bases and J by 7 bases; unmatched bases: 9. This CDR3 has 14 residues. The CDR3, as DNA: TGTGCCAGCAGTACCGGGACAGGATTTGGTGGCTACACCTTC. It specifies CASSTGTGFGGYTF.

The sample holds many counts of this clonotype. This sequence joins TRBV18 and TRBJ1-5, with TRBD1 as a possible D gene (5 bases). V gave up 3 bases and J gave up 7 bases, with 13 bases separating them. The CDR3 sequence is 14 residues long. Looked up from germline, CDR1 is KGHSH and CDR2 is LQKENI. CDR3 DNA: TGTGCCAGCTCACCTTTACGGGGGGAACAGCCCCAGCATTTT. As protein: CASSPLRGEQPQHF. Full variable domain (outside the CDR3, taken from reference TRBV18 and TRBJ1-5): NAGVMQNPRHLVRRRGQEARLRCSPMKGHSHVYWYRQLPEEGLKFMVYLQKENIIDESGMPKERFSAEFPKEGPSILRIQQVVRGDSAAYFCASSPLRGEQPQHFGDGTRLSIL.

This clonotype has a count of ten or more. This rearrangement joins TRBV28 to TRBJ2-2, with no clear D. The ends were cut back, 5 bases at V and 3 bases at J, with 4 bases in the middle. This CDR3 has 12 amino acids. CDR1 is MDHEN and CDR2 is SYDVKM in the germline V gene. CDR3 DNA: TGTGCCAGCAGTACGGACACCGGGGAGCTGTTTTTT. It specifies CASSTDTGELFF.

This clonotype was counted many times. The J gene is TRBJ2-1, the V gene TRBV4-3; D might be TRBD2 (5 bases). CDR1 LGHNA and CDR2 YSLEER come from the germline V gene. The V end lost 1 base, the J end lost 9 bases, and 16 bases lay between the germline ends. The CDR3 runs 15 residues. This CDR3 is CASSQGRTSLTEQFF. As DNA, the CDR3 is TGCGCCAGCAGCCAAGGACGAACTAGTCTGACTGAGCAGTTCTTC.

As concerns this clonotype: A much larger clone differs by one base, so this may be a read error. The V call is TRBV6-1, the J call TRBJ1-1, with 9 nucleotides matching TRBD1. Germline CDR1 reads MNHNS; CDR2 reads SASEGT. This CDR3 is 14 amino acids long. CDR3 protein: CASSWTGENTEVFF. CDR3 nucleotides: TGTGCCAGCAGCTGGACAGGGGAAAACACTGAAGTTTTCTTT.

The table lists this clonotype with many counts. CDR3 nucleotides: TGCAGTGCCACCCCGGGCACGACTAGCGGCCAAGAGACCCAGTACTTC. Translation gives CSATPGTTSGQETQYF. J is TRBJ2-5 and V is TRBV20-1; 9 nucleotides align to TRBD2. In germline, CDR1 is DFQATT, CDR2 SNEGSKA (reference sequence). CDR3 size: 16 residues. Trimming cost V 6 bases and J 1 base; bases outside gene matches: 12.

Concerning this clonotype: This may come from a read error, since a much larger clone is one base off. The CDR3 DNA follows: TGTGCCAGCGGTGAAGCCAGGGGAAAGGCGCCCCAGCATTTT. Amino acids: CASGEARGKAPQHF. This sequence joins TRBV6-1 and TRBJ1-5; tentative D call: TRBD1 (6 bases). CDR1 and CDR2 (germline): MNHNS, SASEGT. The CDR3 length is 14 residues.

This clonotype was picked up a small number of times. The chain is built from TRBV4-2 and TRBJ1-2, with 9 bases lining up with TRBD1. The CDR3 spans 15 residues. Germline lookup yields CDR1 LGHNA and CDR2 YNFKEQ. V trimming: 5 bases; J trimming: 0 bases; junction bases outside the gene matches: 4. CDR3 loop: CASSSGQGANYGYTF. The CDR3 DNA is TGTGCCAGCAGCTCGGGACAGGGAGCTAACTATGGCTACACCTTC.

This rearrangement joins TRBV7-2 to TRBJ2-3; 9 bases are a match to TRBD1. Trimming cost V 1 base and J 2 bases; bases outside gene matches: 4. This CDR3 comprises 16 residues. Per germline, CDR1 SGHTA and CDR2 FQGNSA. This CDR3 reads CASSLVQGAPTDTQYF. The CDR3 DNA reads as TGTGCCAGCAGCTTAGTACAGGGGGCGCCCACAGATACGCAGTATTTT.